These 23 T cell receptor beta chains share one sample of origin, sequenced in a study of CD8+ T cells in alopecia areata. The sequencing template was cDNA reverse transcribed from extracted RNA. Produced via immunoSEQ multiplex PCR; TCRdb's table is partial and in-frame only. The table has 150,000 to 200,000 clones, 50% to 60% seen once. The treatment was: oral pan-JAK inhibitor, 5-10 mg twice daily. The material was CD4+ T cells sorted from blood, obtained at week 4, from a patient treated with tofacitinib. The receptor set was obtained from a human donor with alopecia areata.

CDR3 region: CASSTDGNSGNTIYF. CDR3 DNA: TGCGCCAGCAGCACGGACGGGAACTCTGGAAACACCATATATTTT. This chain connects TRBV5-1 to TRBJ1-3; D not resolved. Trimming pared 4 bases from V and 0 bases from J, leaving 11 bases between. Germline V gives CDR1 SGHRS, CDR2 YFSETQ. This CDR3 is 15 amino acids long.

The rearrangement joins TRBV7-6 to TRBJ1-2, with 8 bases matching TRBD1. Germline V gives CDR1 SGHVS, CDR2 FNYEAQ. This CDR3 contains 15 residues. V shed 2 bases, J shed 3 bases, and the junction held 5 bases outside the gene matches. The CDR3 sequence: CASSLQSTGDYGYTF. The CDR3 nucleotides are TGTGCCAGCAGCTTACAGTCGACAGGGGACTATGGCTACACCTTC.

The V gene is TRBV29-1, the J gene TRBJ2-2; D ambiguous. V was pared by 4 bases and J by 0 bases, with 6 bases between. Germline V lookup: CDR1 SQVTM, CDR2 ANQGSEA. This CDR3 contains 13 residues. The CDR3 nucleotides are TGCAGCGTTGGACGGCCGAACACCGGGGAGCTGTTTTTT. Translating it yields CSVGRPNTGELFF.

V gene TRBV4-2 combines with J gene TRBJ1-5; D is undetermined. With 0 bases removed from V and 1 base from J, the gap between germline ends came to 13 bases. The germline gives CDR1 LGHNA, CDR2 YNFKEQ. The CDR3 loop spans 17 amino acids. For the CDR3, the DNA is TGTGCCAGCAGCCAAGATTCGGCAGGCGCGAGCAATCAGCCCCAGCATTTT. Protein sequence: CASSQDSAGASNQPQHF.

This sequence joins TRBV5-6 and TRBJ1-5; D is undetermined. This CDR3 comprises 14 residues. Germline CDR1 reads SGHDT; CDR2 reads YYEEEE. V was trimmed by 3 bases and J by 2 bases, leaving 9 bases between them. CDR3 region: CASSSRMGNQPQHF. CDR3 nucleotides: TGTGCCAGCAGCTCCCGTATGGGCAATCAGCCCCAGCATTTT. Full variable domain (outside the CDR3, taken from reference TRBV5-6 and TRBJ1-5): DAGVTQSPTHLIKTRGQQVTLRCSPKSGHDTVSWYQQALGQGPQFIFQYYEEEERQRGNFPDRFSGHQFPNYSSELNVNALLLGDSALYLCASSSRMGNQPQHFGDGTRLSIL.

The chain couples TRBV30 to TRBJ1-2, with D hard to call. Germline-derived CDR1 and CDR2 are GTSNPN and SVGIG (reference sequence). The CDR3 is made up of 14 amino acids. Deletions cut 2 bases from V and 8 bases from J, with 18 bases between. CDR3 amino acids: CAWSKVLALGGYTF. The CDR3 bases are TGTGCCTGGAGTAAAGTTCTTGCTCTAGGGGGCTACACCTTC.

This clone was picked up a small number of times. The rearrangement uses TRBV19 and TRBJ2-7; no firm D call. The CDR3 covers 13 residues. V was clipped by 5 bases and J by 0 bases, with 8 bases between them. Germline CDR1 is LNHDA and CDR2 is SQIVND (reference sequence). CDR3 protein: CASSGNSSYEQYF. The CDR3 nucleotides are TGTGCCAGTAGTGGTAACAGCTCCTACGAGCAGTACTTC.

This clone has more than one count but fewer than ten. This chain links TRBV19 with TRBJ2-3, with TRBD1 as a possible D gene (5 bases). V dropped 8 bases and J dropped 6 bases, with 9 bases sitting between them. Germline V gene sequence: CDR1 LNHDA, CDR2 SQIVND (reference sequence). The CDR3 length is 11 residues. Here the CDR3 DNA reads TGTGCCAGTTCTAAGGGGGATACGCAGTATTTT. Translation gives CASSKGDTQYF. Variable domain in full (rest from reference TRBV19 and TRBJ2-3): DGGITQSPKYLFRKEGQNVTLSCEQNLNHDAMYWYRQDPGQGLRLIYYSQIVNDFQKGDIAEGYSVSREKKESFPLTVTSAQKNPTAFYLCASSKGDTQYFGPGTRLTVL.

This chain joins TRBV29-1 and TRBJ1-5; maybe TRBD1 (5 bases). There are 13 residues in the CDR3. Trimming removed 3 bases at V and 5 bases at J, with 11 bases between. Germline CDR1 is SQVTM and CDR2 is ANQGSEA. CDR3 residues: CSVDQGVDQPQHF. As DNA, the CDR3 is TGCAGCGTTGATCAGGGCGTCGATCAGCCCCAGCATTTT. Full variable domain (missing parts from reference TRBV29-1 and TRBJ1-5): SAVISQKPSRDICQRGTSLTIQCQVDSQVTMMFWYRQQPGQSLTLIATANQGSEATYESGFVIDKFPISRPNLTFSTLTVSNMSPEDSSIYLCSVDQGVDQPQHFGDGTRLSIL.

The genes are TRBV30 and TRBJ2-5; no firm D call. Trimming removed 0 bases from V and 3 bases from J, with 8 bases in between. The CDR3 has 13 residues. Germline V gives CDR1 GTSNPN, CDR2 SVGIG (reference sequence). In DNA form, the CDR3 reads TGTGCCTGGAGTGTACAGCGAAAAGAGACCCAGTACTTC. This gives the protein CAWSVQRKETQYF.

In its sample, this clone was seen a few times. The gene calls are TRBV23-1 and TRBJ1-1; D is ambiguous. TRBV23-1 is classed as an ORF, of uncertain function. The CDR3 is 13 amino acids. With 2 bases removed from V and 1 base from J, the gap between germline ends came to 5 bases. The CDR3 loop reads CASSQVQNTEAFF. DNA for the CDR3: TGCGCCAGCAGTCAAGTACAGAACACTGAAGCTTTCTTT.

A few counts support this clone. This chain joins TRBV15 and TRBJ1-2; D uncertain. V lost 2 bases, J lost 4 bases, and 14 bases lay in between. Germline CDR1 reads LNHNV; CDR2 reads YYDKDF (reference sequence). This CDR3 is 15 amino acids long. DNA for the CDR3: TGTGCCACCAGCAGAACGCAAGGTACGCCCTATGGCTACACCTTC. It translates to CATSRTQGTPYGYTF.

This chain links TRBV28 with TRBJ2-2; D perhaps matches TRBD1 (5 bases). Germline values: CDR1 MDHEN, CDR2 SYDVKM. This CDR3 has 16 residues. Trimming removed 5 bases from V and 0 bases from J, with 13 bases in between. CDR3 region: CASSPQGAANTGELFF. In nucleotides, the CDR3 is TGTGCCAGCAGTCCCCAAGGGGCAGCGAACACCGGGGAGCTGTTTTTT.

V usage is TRBV20-1 and J usage is TRBJ2-4, with D hard to call. The CDR3 is 11 amino acids. Trimming left V 3 bases short and J 6 bases short, with 6 bases between. The germline CDR1 and CDR2 sequences are DFQATT and SNEGSKA (reference sequence). CDR3 bases: TGCAGTGCTAGTTGGGCAAACATTCAGTACTTC. Amino acid sequence: CSASWANIQYF.

The chain is built from TRBV30 and TRBJ1-1; TRBD1 might be the D (6 bases). Germline CDR1 and CDR2: GTSNPN and SVGIG (reference sequence). The germline V and J ends were trimmed by 4 bases and 0 bases, with 9 bases remaining between them. The CDR3 runs to 13 residues. Here the CDR3 reads CAWTGAMNTEAFF. CDR3 in DNA: TGTGCCTGGACAGGGGCTATGAACACTGAAGCTTTCTTT.

V gene TRBV7-2 combines with J gene TRBJ1-4; D unresolved. V dropped 1 base and J dropped 0 bases, with 6 bases sitting between them. Germline assignment: CDR1 SGHTA and CDR2 FQGNSA. The CDR3 has 15 residues. The CDR3, as DNA: TGTGCCAGCAGCTTAGGACGGACAACTAATGAAAAACTGTTTTTT. Translating gives CASSLGRTTNEKLFF.

The V gene is TRBV27, the J gene TRBJ1-6; 8 nucleotides match TRBD1. Germline-derived CDR1 and CDR2 are MNHEY and SMNVEV (reference sequence). This CDR3 has 16 amino acids. V gave up 2 bases and J gave up 7 bases; unmatched junction bases: 7. The CDR3 sequence is CASSLRPGGANSPLHF. For the CDR3, the DNA is TGTGCCAGCAGTTTACGACCAGGGGGCGCGAATTCACCCCTCCACTTT.

V gene TRBV29-1 combines with J gene TRBJ2-5; 10 positions match TRBD1. The DNA end lines up better with TRBJ2-7; the J call may be wrong. Germline-derived CDR1 and CDR2 are SQVTM and ANQGSEA. The CDR3 has 14 amino acids. The CDR3: CSVDPGQGRGEQYF. The CDR3 DNA reads as TGCAGCGTAGACCCGGGACAGGGGAGAGGCGAGCAGTACTTC.

The chain links TRBV20-1 to TRBJ1-2; no firm D call. In germline, CDR1 is DFQATT, CDR2 SNEGSKA (reference sequence). V shed 6 bases and J shed 6 bases, with 5 bases lying between them. The CDR3 contains 9 residues. The CDR3 coding sequence is TGCAGTGCCGCGGATGGCTACACCTTC. Its protein product is CSAADGYTF.

This clone turned up a few times. Distinct nucleotide sequences in the sample also encode this CDR3. This chain's CDR3 is CASSLVGLNTEAFF. CDR3 DNA: TGTGCCAGCAGCTTGGTGGGATTGAACACTGAAGCTTTCTTT. The chain carries TRBV5-6 and TRBJ1-1; no clear D. Per germline, CDR1 SGHDT and CDR2 YYEEEE. The CDR3 spans 14 residues. V was shortened by 0 bases and J by 0 bases, with 6 bases between the two germline ends. Together with reference TRBV5-6 and TRBJ1-1, the CDR3 gives the full variable domain: DAGVTQSPTHLIKTRGQQVTLRCSPKSGHDTVSWYQQALGQGPQFIFQYYEEEERQRGNFPDRFSGHQFPNYSSELNVNALLLGDSALYLCASSLVGLNTEAFFGQGTRLTVV.

This clone was observed once. The rearrangement links TRBV4-1 to TRBJ1-4; 9 nucleotides agree with TRBD1. The CDR3 is made up of 17 amino acids. Trimming at V came to 5 bases and at J to 7 bases, leaving 14 bases not matched to a gene. Germline V gene sequence: CDR1 MGHRA, CDR2 YSYEKL. The CDR3: CASSYPGQGSESEKLFF. CDR3 nucleotides: TGCGCCAGCAGCTATCCGGGACAGGGAAGTGAGAGTGAAAAACTGTTTTTT.

The chain links TRBV6-1 to TRBJ2-7; 7 positions match TRBD1. The junction had 2 bases not matched to a gene; V was cut back by 4 bases and J by 2 bases. The CDR3 has 13 residues. CDR1 and CDR2 from the germline V gene are MNHNS and SASEGT. The CDR3 DNA sequence: TGTGCCAGCAGTGTACAGGGGACCTACGAGCAGTACTTC. This gives the protein CASSVQGTYEQYF.

The CDR3 coding sequence is TGTGCCAGCAGCGTAGAGGCCGACTATGGCTACACCTTC. Translated: CASSVEADYGYTF. The chain employs TRBV9 and TRBJ1-2; no firm D call. Trimming cost V 0 bases and J 3 bases, with 6 bases left between them. Germline CDR1 SGDLS, CDR2 YYNGEE. The CDR3 covers 13 residues.